The source of this T cell receptor beta chain is a study of cytomegalovirus exposure and HLA in healthy donors. Whole-study findings and limits: Cytomegalovirus status was reportedly diagnosed by the classifier with high specificity and sensitivity.

Primers: 60 Vbeta forward and 13 Jbeta reverse. Profiling relied on immunoSEQ multiplex PCR, and the TCRdb table lists in-frame clones only, not all of them. The sample lists about 78,000 clones, about three quarters occurring once. With respect to this clone: Its specificity is unknown.

The germline V gene encodes CDR1 SGHRS and CDR2 YFSETQ. With 3 bases clipped from V and 5 bases from J, the junction kept 8 bases outside the gene matches. The CDR3 is made up of 15 amino acids. The chain employs TRBV5-1 and TRBJ2-7; 10 nucleotides match TRBD1. This clonotype originated in a woman in her forties in good health and CMV-seropositive. Material for sequencing was PBMCs. The chain's CDR3 is CASSSRDRGIHEQYF. As DNA, the CDR3 is TGCGCCAGCAGCTCCAGGGACAGGGGAATCCACGAGCAGTACTTC.